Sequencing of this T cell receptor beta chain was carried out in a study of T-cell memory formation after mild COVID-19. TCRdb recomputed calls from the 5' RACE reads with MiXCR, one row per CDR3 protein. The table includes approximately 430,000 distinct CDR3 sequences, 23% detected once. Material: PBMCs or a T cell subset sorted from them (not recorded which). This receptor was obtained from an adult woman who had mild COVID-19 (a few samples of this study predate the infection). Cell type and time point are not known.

The DNA for the CDR3 is TGTGCCAGCAGAAAAGGACAGTCAGAGGGCTACACCTTC. It encodes CASRKGQSEGYTF. V gene TRBV12-3 or TRBV12-4 combines with J gene TRBJ1-2, with D possibly being TRBD1 (6 bases). The CDR3 has 13 residues. The V and J ends lost 6 bases and 8 bases respectively, with 16 bases between them.